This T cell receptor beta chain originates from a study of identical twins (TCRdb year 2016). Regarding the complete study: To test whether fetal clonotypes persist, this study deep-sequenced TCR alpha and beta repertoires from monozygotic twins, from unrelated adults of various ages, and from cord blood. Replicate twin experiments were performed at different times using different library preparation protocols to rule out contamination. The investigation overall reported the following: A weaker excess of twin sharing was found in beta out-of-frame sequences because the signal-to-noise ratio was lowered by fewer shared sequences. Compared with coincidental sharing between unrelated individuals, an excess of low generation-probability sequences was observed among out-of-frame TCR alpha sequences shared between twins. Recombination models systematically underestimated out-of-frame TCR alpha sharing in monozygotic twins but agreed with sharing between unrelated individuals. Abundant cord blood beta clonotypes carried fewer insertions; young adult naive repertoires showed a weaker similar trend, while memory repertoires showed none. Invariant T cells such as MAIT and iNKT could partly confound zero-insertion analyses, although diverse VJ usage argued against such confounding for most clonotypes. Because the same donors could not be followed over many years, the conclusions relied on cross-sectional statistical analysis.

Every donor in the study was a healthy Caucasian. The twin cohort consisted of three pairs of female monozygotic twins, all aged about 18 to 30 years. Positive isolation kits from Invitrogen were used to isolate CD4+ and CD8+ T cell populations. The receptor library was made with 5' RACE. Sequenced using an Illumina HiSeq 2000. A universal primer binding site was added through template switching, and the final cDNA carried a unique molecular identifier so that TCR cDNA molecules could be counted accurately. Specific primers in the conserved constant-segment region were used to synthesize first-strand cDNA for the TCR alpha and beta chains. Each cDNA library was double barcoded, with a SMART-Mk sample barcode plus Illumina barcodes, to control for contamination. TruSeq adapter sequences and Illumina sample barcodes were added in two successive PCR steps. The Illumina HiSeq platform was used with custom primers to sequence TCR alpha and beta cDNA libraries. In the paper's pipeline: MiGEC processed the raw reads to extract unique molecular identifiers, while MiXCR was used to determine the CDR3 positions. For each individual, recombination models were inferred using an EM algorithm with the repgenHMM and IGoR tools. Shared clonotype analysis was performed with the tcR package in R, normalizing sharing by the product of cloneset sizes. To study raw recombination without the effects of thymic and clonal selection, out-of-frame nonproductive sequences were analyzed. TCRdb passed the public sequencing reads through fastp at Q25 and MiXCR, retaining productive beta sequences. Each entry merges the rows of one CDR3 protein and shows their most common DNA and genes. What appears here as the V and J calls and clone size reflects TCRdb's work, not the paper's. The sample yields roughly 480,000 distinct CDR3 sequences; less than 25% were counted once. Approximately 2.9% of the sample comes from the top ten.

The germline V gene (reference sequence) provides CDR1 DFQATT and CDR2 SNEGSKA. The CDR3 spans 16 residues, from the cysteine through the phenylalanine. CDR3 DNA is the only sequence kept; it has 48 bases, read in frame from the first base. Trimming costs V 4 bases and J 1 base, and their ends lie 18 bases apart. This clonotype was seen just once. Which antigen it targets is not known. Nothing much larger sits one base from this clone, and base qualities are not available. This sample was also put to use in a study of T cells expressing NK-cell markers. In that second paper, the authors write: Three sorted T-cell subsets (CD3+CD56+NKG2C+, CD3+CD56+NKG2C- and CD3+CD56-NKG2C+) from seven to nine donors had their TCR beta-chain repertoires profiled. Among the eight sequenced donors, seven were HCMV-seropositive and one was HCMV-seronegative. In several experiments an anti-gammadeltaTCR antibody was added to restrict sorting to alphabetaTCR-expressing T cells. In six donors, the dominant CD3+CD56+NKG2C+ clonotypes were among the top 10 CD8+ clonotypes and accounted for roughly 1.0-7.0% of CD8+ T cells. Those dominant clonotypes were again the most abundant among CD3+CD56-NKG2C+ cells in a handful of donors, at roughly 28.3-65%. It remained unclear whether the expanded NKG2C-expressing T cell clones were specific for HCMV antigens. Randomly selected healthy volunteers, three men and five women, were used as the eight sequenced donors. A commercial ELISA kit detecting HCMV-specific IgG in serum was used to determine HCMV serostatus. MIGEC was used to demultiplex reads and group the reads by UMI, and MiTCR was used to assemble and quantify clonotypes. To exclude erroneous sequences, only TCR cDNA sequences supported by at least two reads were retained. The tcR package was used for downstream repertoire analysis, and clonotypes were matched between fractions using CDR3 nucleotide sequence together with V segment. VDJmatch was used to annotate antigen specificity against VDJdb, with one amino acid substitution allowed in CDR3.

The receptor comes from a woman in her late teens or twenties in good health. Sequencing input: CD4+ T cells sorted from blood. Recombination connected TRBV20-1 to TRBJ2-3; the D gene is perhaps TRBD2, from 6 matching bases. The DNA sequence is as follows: TGCAGTGCTATAGAATGGCGGGGATCCCGCACAGATACGCAGTATTTT. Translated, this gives CSAIEWRGSRTDTQYF.